These 21 T cell receptor beta chains were sequenced from one sample in a study of T cell responses to AZD1222 COVID-19 vaccine. Libraries were prepared by immunoSEQ multiplex PCR; TCRdb keeps only in-frame clonotypes and omits some of them. The sample has around 190,000 clones, roughly 94% seen once. The source was peripheral blood, collected 28 days after the second AZD1222 dose. The receptors originated from an adult who received the AZD1222 COVID-19 vaccine.

In this sample, this clone turned up once. V usage is TRBV5-1 and J usage is TRBJ2-5; TRBD2 matches at 8 bases. The length of the CDR3 is 13 residues. After removal of 9 bases from V and 4 bases from J, the junction contained 8 bases not matched to a gene. Germline V gene sequence: CDR1 SGHRS, CDR2 YFSETQ. DNA for the CDR3: TGCGCCACCAAATCACGGGGGGGAGAGACCCAGTACTTC. Translating it yields CATKSRGGETQYF.

This clone showed up just once. Here the CDR3 reads CASSQSGELFF. CDR3 nucleotides: TGCGCCAGCAGCCAAAGCGGGGAGCTGTTTTTT. The chain combines TRBV4-1 with TRBJ2-2, with D unclear. Deletions cut 2 bases from V and 7 bases from J, with 2 bases between. The length of the CDR3 is 11 residues. Germline values: CDR1 MGHRA, CDR2 YSYEKL.

V usage is TRBV5-4 and J usage is TRBJ2-1, with D tentatively TRBD2 (7 bases). Trimming left V 0 bases short and J 0 bases short, with 19 bases between. The length of the CDR3 is 19 residues. The germline gives CDR1 SGHNT, CDR2 YYREEE (reference sequence). This CDR3 reads CASSLADSRAGASYNEQFF. The CDR3 nucleotides read TGTGCCAGCAGCTTGGCCGATAGTCGGGCGGGGGCCTCCTACAATGAGCAGTTCTTC.

The chain couples TRBV9 to TRBJ2-7, with D unresolved. The V gene's germline CDR1 is SGDLS and CDR2 YYNGEE. The CDR3 runs 14 residues. V dropped 0 bases and J dropped 3 bases, with 10 bases sitting between them. CDR3 sequence reads: CASSVDLLDYEQYF. The CDR3 bases are TGTGCCAGCAGCGTAGACCTATTAGACTACGAGCAGTACTTC.

This sequence joins TRBV5-1 and TRBJ2-7; 9 nucleotides agree with TRBD1. The CDR3 has 14 residues. With V trimmed by 4 bases and J by 2 bases, 4 bases remained unmatched. Looked up from germline, CDR1 is SGHRS and CDR2 is YFSETQ. CDR3 sequence (DNA): TGCGCCAGCAGCGCGGGACAGGGTCCCTACGAGCAGTACTTC. Protein: CASSAGQGPYEQYF.

The chain joins TRBV29-1 to TRBJ1-1; no firm D call. Per the germline V gene, CDR1 is SQVTM and CDR2 is ANQGSEA. The V end lost 4 bases, the J end lost 2 bases, and 11 bases lay between the germline ends. The CDR3 spans 13 residues. DNA of the CDR3: TGCAGCGTTGTTGTAGGGTACAACACTGAAGCTTTCTTT. This gives the protein CSVVVGYNTEAFF. The full variable domain, its missing parts supplied by reference TRBV29-1 and TRBJ1-1, is SAVISQKPSRDICQRGTSLTIQCQVDSQVTMMFWYRQQPGQSLTLIATANQGSEATYESGFVIDKFPISRPNLTFSTLTVSNMSPEDSSIYLCSVVVGYNTEAFFGQGTRLTVV.

The chain has TRBV6-5 and TRBJ1-5; D is undetermined. Germline CDR1 is MNHEY and CDR2 is SVGAGI. Trimming took off 11 bases at V and 2 bases at J, with 10 bases between the two ends. CDR3 length equals 12 residues. The chain's CDR3 is CAGSWGNQPQHF. The CDR3 DNA is TGTGCCGGCTCTTGGGGCAATCAGCCCCAGCATTTT.

The chain has TRBV28 and TRBJ2-5; tentatively, D is TRBD1 or TRBD2 (5 bases each). This CDR3 contains 19 residues. The germline V gene has CDR1 MDHEN and CDR2 SYDVKM. Trimming took off 6 bases at V and 1 base at J, with 27 bases between the two ends. The CDR3 coding sequence is TGTGCCAGCAGGCTCACGCTATGGGACGGTAGAAAATTCCAAGAGACCCAGTACTTC. It encodes CASRLTLWDGRKFQETQYF.

This clone occurred once. The V gene is TRBV7-3, the J gene TRBJ2-5; 7 bases align to TRBD2. Germline-derived CDR1 and CDR2 are SGHTA and FQGTGA. The CDR3 sequence is 15 residues long. With 5 bases clipped from V and 5 bases from J, the junction kept 11 bases outside the gene matches. CDR3 nucleotides: TGTGCCAGCAGCGCTACCGGGGGGTTTACGGAGACCCAGTACTTC. Translation gives CASSATGGFTETQYF.

This clone showed up just once. The chain uses TRBV6-6 and TRBJ2-3; no clear D. The CDR3 runs 16 residues. Germline loops: CDR1 MNHNY, CDR2 SVGAGI (reference sequence). V dropped 3 bases and J dropped 0 bases, with 13 bases sitting between them. The CDR3 sequence: CASSYSDWYSTDTQYF. DNA of the CDR3: TGTGCCAGCAGTTATTCAGACTGGTACAGCACAGATACGCAGTATTTT.

The rearrangement joins TRBV5-1 to TRBJ2-6; 8 bases are a match to TRBD1. Unmatched junction bases numbered 8, after V lost 4 bases and J lost 2 bases. Germline CDR1 SGHRS, CDR2 YFSETQ. The CDR3 loop spans 17 amino acids. The chain's CDR3 is CASSQLPGGTGANVLTF. The DNA for the CDR3 is TGCGCCAGCAGCCAACTTCCAGGGGGCACTGGGGCCAACGTCCTGACTTTC.

The chain joins TRBV28 to TRBJ2-2, with 11 positions matching TRBD2. The CDR3 is 16 amino acids. Germline-derived CDR1 and CDR2 are MDHEN and SYDVKM. V trimming: 4 bases; J trimming: 4 bases; junction bases outside the gene matches: 5. CDR3 coding DNA: TGTGCCAGCAGTTATCCGGGACTAGCGGTCACCGGGGAGCTGTTTTTT. Translated, it gives CASSYPGLAVTGELFF. Using reference TRBV28 and TRBJ2-2 for the parts outside the CDR3, the full variable domain is DVKVTQSSRYLVKRTGEKVFLECVQDMDHENMFWYRQDPGLGLRLIYFSYDVKMKEKGDIPEGYSVSREKKERFSLILESASTNQTSMYLCASSYPGLAVTGELFFGEGSRLTVL.

The J gene is TRBJ1-2, the V gene TRBV6-2 or TRBV6-3, with TRBD1 as a possible D gene (5 bases). The CDR3 totals 16 residues. Germline V gene data show CDR1 as MNHEY and CDR2 as SVGEGT. Trimming removed 2 bases from V and 3 bases from J, with 16 bases in between. CDR3 protein: CASSYPPAGPDYGYTF. Here the CDR3 DNA reads TGTGCCAGCAGTTACCCACCGGCAGGGCCTGACTATGGCTACACCTTC.

The gene calls are TRBV16 and TRBJ1-1, with 9 bases that match TRBD1. J gave up 0 bases and V 3 bases, and 11 bases lay outside the gene matches. From germline, CDR1 is KGHSY and CDR2 FQNENV. The CDR3 loop spans 18 amino acids. The CDR3 sequence is CASSHALGQGPMNTEAFF. For the CDR3, the DNA is TGTGCCAGCAGCCATGCTTTAGGACAGGGGCCCATGAACACTGAAGCTTTCTTT. The whole variable domain, remainder taken from reference TRBV16 and TRBJ1-1, is GEEVAQTPKHLVRGEGQKAKLYCAPIKGHSYVFWYQQVLKNEFKFLISFQNENVFDETGMPKERFSAKCLPNSPCSLEIQATKLEDSAVYFCASSHALGQGPMNTEAFFGQGTRLTVV.

The chain is built from TRBV19 and TRBJ2-3; TRBD2 agrees at 9 bases. This CDR3 region has 17 residues. V lost 1 base to trimming and J lost 1 base; unmatched junction nucleotides: 6. The germline gives CDR1 LNHDA, CDR2 SQIVND (reference sequence). The CDR3 sequence is CASSIGAGGRGTDTQYF. CDR3 coding DNA: TGTGCCAGTAGTATAGGAGCGGGGGGTCGCGGCACAGATACGCAGTATTTT.

The chain joins TRBV5-8 to TRBJ1-3; D is unclear. From germline, CDR1 is SGHTS and CDR2 YDEGEE. There are 14 residues in the CDR3. V shed 4 bases and J shed 3 bases, with 11 bases lying between them. The CDR3 nucleotides read TGTGCCAGCAGCCCCCCCGGGGTTGGAAACACCATATATTTT. It specifies CASSPPGVGNTIYF.

This chain links TRBV28 with TRBJ2-1; TRBD1 matches 9 bases. J gave up 9 bases and V 4 bases, and 13 bases lay outside the gene matches. Germline V gene data show CDR1 as MDHEN and CDR2 as SYDVKM. This CDR3 comprises 16 residues. The CDR3: CASSSTWTGAGSEQFF. The DNA for the CDR3 is TGTGCCAGCAGTTCAACTTGGACAGGGGCTGGCAGTGAGCAGTTCTTC.

The rearrangement uses TRBV9 and TRBJ2-1; D not resolved. V lost 0 bases and J lost 10, with 8 bases in between. CDR3 length equals 12 residues. Germline-derived CDR1 and CDR2 are SGDLS and YYNGEE. The CDR3 DNA is TGTGCCAGCAGCGTAGGAGGTCGGGAGCAGTTCTTC. Its translation: CASSVGGREQFF.

The genes are TRBV2 and TRBJ2-2, with TRBD2 matching 9 bases. The CDR3 is made up of 17 amino acids. The germline V gene has CDR1 SNHLY and CDR2 FYNNEI. Trimming cost V 2 bases and J 5 bases; bases outside gene matches: 9. The CDR3 DNA sequence: TGTGCCAGCAGTGAAATTTTTAGCGGGAGTGGGACCGGGGAGCTGTTTTTT. It specifies CASSEIFSGSGTGELFF.

The chain joins TRBV28 to TRBJ2-1; the D gene could be TRBD1 or TRBD2 (5 bases each). This CDR3 is 12 amino acids long. CDR1 is MDHEN, CDR2 SYDVKM, per germline. With 4 bases removed from V and 10 bases from J, the gap between germline ends came to 11 bases. CDR3 region: CASSYRDREQFF. In DNA form, the CDR3 reads TGTGCCAGCAGTTACCGGGACCGGGAGCAGTTCTTC.

CDR3 in amino acids: CASSPREVNTEAFF. The CDR3 DNA is TGTGCCAGCTCACCTCGGGAGGTGAACACTGAAGCTTTCTTT. This chain joins TRBV18 and TRBJ1-1; no clear D. The CDR3 has 14 residues. The germline CDR1 and CDR2 sequences are KGHSH and LQKENI. Trimming took 3 bases from V and 0 from J, leaving 8 bases between them.